A single sample gave rise to the 2 T cell receptor beta chains below, sequenced in a study of OX40 agonist ivuxolimab in advanced cancers. Sequenced by immunoSEQ multiplex PCR; TCRdb stores in-frame clones only, minus some. This sample yields 23,000 or so clones, of which 84% are seen a single time; around 15% belongs to the top ten. The sample consisted of CD4+ or CD8+ T cells sorted from blood, taken in a trial of the OX40 agonist ivuxolimab. These receptors all stem from an adult with an advanced solid tumor such as melanoma, head and neck, liver or kidney cancer.

The chain employs TRBV4-3 and TRBJ1-1; D is unresolved. The V and J ends lost 4 bases and 3 bases respectively, with 9 bases between them. There are 13 residues in the CDR3. Germline V CDR1 and CDR2: LGHNA, YSLEER. CDR3 in DNA: TGCGCCAGCAGCCCCCAGAGGGACACTGAAGCTTTCTTT. It specifies CASSPQRDTEAFF.

J is TRBJ2-7 and V is TRBV6-5; 13 positions agree with TRBD2. V shed 6 bases and J 6 bases; nucleotides not matched to a gene: 5. Germline CDR1 MNHEY, CDR2 SVGAGI. The length of the CDR3 is 14 residues. The chain's CDR3 is CASRPTSGRFEQYF. CDR3 in DNA: TGTGCCAGCAGACCGACTAGCGGGAGGTTCGAGCAGTACTTC.